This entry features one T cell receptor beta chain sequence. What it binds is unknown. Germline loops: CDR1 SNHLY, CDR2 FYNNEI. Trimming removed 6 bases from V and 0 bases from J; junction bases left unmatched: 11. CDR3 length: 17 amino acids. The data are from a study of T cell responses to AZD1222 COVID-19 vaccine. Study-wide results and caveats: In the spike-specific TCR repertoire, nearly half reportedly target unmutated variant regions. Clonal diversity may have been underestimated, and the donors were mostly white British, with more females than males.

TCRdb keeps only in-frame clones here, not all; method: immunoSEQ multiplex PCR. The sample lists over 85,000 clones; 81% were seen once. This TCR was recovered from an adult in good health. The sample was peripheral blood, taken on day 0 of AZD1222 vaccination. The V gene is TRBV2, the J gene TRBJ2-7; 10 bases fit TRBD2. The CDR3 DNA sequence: TGTGCCAGCAGCGGATTTGGACTAGCGGATAGCTCCTACGAGCAGTACTTC. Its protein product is CASSGFGLADSSYEQYF.